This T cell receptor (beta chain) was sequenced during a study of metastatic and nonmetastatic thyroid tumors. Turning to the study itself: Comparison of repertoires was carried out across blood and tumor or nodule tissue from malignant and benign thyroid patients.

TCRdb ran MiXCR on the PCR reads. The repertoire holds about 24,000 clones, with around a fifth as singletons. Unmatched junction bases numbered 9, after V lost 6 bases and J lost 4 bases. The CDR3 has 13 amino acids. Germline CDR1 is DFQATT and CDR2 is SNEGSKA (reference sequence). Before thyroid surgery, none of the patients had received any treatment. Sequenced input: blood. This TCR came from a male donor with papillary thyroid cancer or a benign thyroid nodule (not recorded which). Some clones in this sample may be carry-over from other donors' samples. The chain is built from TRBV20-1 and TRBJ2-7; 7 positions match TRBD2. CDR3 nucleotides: TGCAGTGCCTATAGCTGGGGGGGGTACGAGCAGTACTTC. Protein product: CSAYSWGGYEQYF.